This is a list of T cell receptor beta chains from one sample in a study of monozygotic twins with inflammatory bowel disease. TCRdb re-analyzed the 5' RACE reads; it lists each CDR3 protein once, without DNA. Seen in this sample are about 420,000 distinct CDR3 sequences; the ten most common clones hold less than 2.5%. Sequenced material: blood. All receptors derive from a human donor with ulcerative colitis or Crohn's disease, or a healthy co-twin of an affected twin (not recorded which). CDR3s include the opening cysteine and the closing phenylalanine or tryptophan.

v_gene	j_gene	CDR3aa
TRBV6-1	TRBJ2-1	CASSQTPGPYNEQFF
TRBV2	TRBJ1-5	CASSDPRVVQPQHF
TRBV4-2	TRBJ2-5	CASSPGVRGGFSVGETQYF
TRBV4-2	TRBJ2-2	CASSQDPGVNTGELFF
TRBV3-1	TRBJ2-7	CASSPPGMGYEQYF
TRBV27	TRBJ1-5	CASSSRTSGTEKYF
TRBV5-4	TRBJ2-1	CASSLDVGATNEQFF
TRBV4-1	TRBJ1-2	CASSLRVQNYGYTF
TRBV10-3	TRBJ2-7	CAITPRRTSLGEDEQYF
TRBV7-6	TRBJ2-5	CASSQGVQETQYF
TRBV7-2	TRBJ2-3	CASRVGLAGKDTQYF
TRBV30	TRBJ2-5	CAWSFGTRVRETQYF
TRBV5-1	TRBJ1-3	CASSLSGEGNTIYF
TRBV3-1	TRBJ2-7	CASSPMFYPYEQYF
TRBV3-1	TRBJ2-1	CASSQDSGTSGANEQFF
TRBV6-5	TRBJ2-7	CASAPGAGEQYF
TRBV28	TRBJ2-6	CASSLPRHSSGANVLTF
TRBV14	TRBJ2-5	CASSRDRGRLETQYF
TRBV5-1	TRBJ2-1	CASSLEGRPGNEQFF
TRBV30	TRBJ2-1	CAWSLERTSGTIYNEQFF
TRBV4-1	TRBJ1-3	CASSQASIGTRSGNTIYF
TRBV5-1	TRBJ1-6	CASRTVIGNSPLHF
TRBV5-5	TRBJ1-5	CASSLQGDSQPQHF
TRBV20-1	TRBJ1-5	CSARGTGPSNQPQHF
TRBV6-5	TRBJ1-1	CASSYVRGGHTEAFF
TRBV7-6	TRBJ2-1	CASSGGAPGTSYNEQFF
TRBV11-1	TRBJ2-4	CASSSQTGGASFAKNIQYF
TRBV27	TRBJ2-1	CASSPRPGTGGSNEQFF
TRBV5-5	TRBJ1-1	CASSTYRGAPHRDTEAFF
TRBV10-3	TRBJ2-7	CAISESGHGGGYEQYF
TRBV7-2	TRBJ2-5	CASSLDGSRETQYF
TRBV20-1	TRBJ2-3	CSAQTSSDTQYF
TRBV12-5	TRBJ2-7	CASGLGQGSEQYF
TRBV28	TRBJ1-1	CASSTTGGLEAFF
TRBV7-9	TRBJ2-2	CASSKLAGVNTGELFF
TRBV5-4	TRBJ1-1	CASGVGTVNTEAFF
TRBV5-1	TRBJ2-5	CASRKGGGKETQYF
TRBV10-3	TRBJ1-1	CAISEQGASNTEAFF
TRBV6-5	TRBJ1-1	CASSYSWGQGIEAFF
TRBV29-1	TRBJ1-2	CSVAVRRDYGYTF
TRBV10-3	TRBJ2-3	CAIRGFAGAISTDTQYF
TRBV4-1	TRBJ1-4	CASSQGIIEKLFF
TRBV20-1	TRBJ2-1	CSARRQWGYNEQFF
TRBV27	TRBJ2-1	CASSLWAQGPYNEQFF
TRBV30	TRBJ2-2	CAWSVTGGTGELFF
TRBV5-1	TRBJ2-5	CASTLGSYQETQYF
TRBV5-1	TRBJ1-5	CASSLVGDQPQHF
TRBV29-1	TRBJ2-3	CSVRGRGNTQYF
TRBV27	TRBJ1-1	CASSLLNRGRMGTEAFF
TRBV5-6	TRBJ2-5	CASSMGGSSEETQYF
TRBV20-1	TRBJ2-3	CSAPTAASTDTQYF
TRBV7-8	TRBJ2-2	CASSLSGTGFPGELFF
TRBV20-1	TRBJ1-5	CSAQLPGNSNQPQHF
TRBV6-1	TRBJ1-5	CASRGGAFNQPQHF
TRBV7-3	TRBJ1-1	CASSALGGPARQDTEAFF
TRBV20-1	TRBJ2-1	CSASRGGVGYNEQFF
TRBV6-1	TRBJ1-6	CASSKGQPIRNSPLHF
TRBV3-1	TRBJ2-7	CASMIAGTYEQYF
TRBV20-1	TRBJ2-1	CSAWTPGWTGEQFF
TRBV4-2	TRBJ1-3	CASSQDLGGPRNTIYF